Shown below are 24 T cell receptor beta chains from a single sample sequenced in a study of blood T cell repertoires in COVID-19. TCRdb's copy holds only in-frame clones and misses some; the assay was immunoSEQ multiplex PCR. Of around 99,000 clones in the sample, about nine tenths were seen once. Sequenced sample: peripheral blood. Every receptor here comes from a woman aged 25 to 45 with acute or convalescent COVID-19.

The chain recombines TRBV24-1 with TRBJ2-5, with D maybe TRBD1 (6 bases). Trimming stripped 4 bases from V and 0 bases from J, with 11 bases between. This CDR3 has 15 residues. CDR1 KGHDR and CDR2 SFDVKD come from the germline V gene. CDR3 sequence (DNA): TGTGCCACCAGTGACAGGGGACGGAACCAAGAGACCCAGTACTTC. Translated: CATSDRGRNQETQYF.

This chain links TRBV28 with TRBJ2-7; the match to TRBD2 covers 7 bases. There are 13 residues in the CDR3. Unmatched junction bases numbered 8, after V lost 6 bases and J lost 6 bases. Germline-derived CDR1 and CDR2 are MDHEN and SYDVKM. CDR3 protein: CASSFAGVSEQYF. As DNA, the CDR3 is TGTGCCAGCAGCTTTGCGGGAGTGAGCGAGCAGTACTTC.

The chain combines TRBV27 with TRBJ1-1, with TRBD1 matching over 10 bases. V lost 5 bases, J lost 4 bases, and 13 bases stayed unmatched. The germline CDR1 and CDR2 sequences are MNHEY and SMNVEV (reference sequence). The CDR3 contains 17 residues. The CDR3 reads CASSRQGASFQSTEAFF. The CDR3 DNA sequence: TGTGCCAGCAGTAGACAGGGGGCATCTTTTCAGTCCACTGAAGCTTTCTTT.

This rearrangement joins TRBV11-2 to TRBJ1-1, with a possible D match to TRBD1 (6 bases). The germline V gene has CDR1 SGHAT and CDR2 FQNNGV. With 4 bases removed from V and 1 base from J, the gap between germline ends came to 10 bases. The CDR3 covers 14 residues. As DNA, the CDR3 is TGTGCCAGCAGCTCTCAACAGGGGAACACTGAAGCTTTCTTT. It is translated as CASSSQQGNTEAFF.

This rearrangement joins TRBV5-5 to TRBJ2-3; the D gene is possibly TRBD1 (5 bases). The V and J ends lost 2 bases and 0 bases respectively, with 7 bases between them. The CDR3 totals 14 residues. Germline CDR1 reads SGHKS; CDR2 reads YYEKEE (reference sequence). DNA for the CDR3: TGTGCCAGCAGCTTACAGGACAGCACAGATACGCAGTATTTT. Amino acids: CASSLQDSTDTQYF.

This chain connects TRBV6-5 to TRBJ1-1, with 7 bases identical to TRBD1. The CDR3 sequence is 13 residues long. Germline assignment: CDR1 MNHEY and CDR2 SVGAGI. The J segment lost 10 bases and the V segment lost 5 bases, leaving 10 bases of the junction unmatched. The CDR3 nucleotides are TGTGCCAGCAGTACATCAGGGGGGTTTGGAGCTTTCTTT. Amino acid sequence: CASSTSGGFGAFF.

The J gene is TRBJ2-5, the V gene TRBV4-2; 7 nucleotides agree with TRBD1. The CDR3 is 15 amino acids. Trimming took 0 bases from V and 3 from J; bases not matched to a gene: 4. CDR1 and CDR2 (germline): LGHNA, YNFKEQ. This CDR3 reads CASSQDPTGEETQYF. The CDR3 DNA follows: TGTGCCAGCAGCCAAGATCCAACAGGGGAAGAGACCCAGTACTTC.

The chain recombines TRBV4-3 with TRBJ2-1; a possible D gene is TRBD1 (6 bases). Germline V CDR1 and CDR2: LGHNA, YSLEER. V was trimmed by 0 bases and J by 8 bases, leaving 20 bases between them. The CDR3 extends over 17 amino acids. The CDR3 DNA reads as TGCGCCAGCAGCCAAGATGCTGATGGCAGGGGATACGATGAGCAGTTCTTC. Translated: CASSQDADGRGYDEQFF.

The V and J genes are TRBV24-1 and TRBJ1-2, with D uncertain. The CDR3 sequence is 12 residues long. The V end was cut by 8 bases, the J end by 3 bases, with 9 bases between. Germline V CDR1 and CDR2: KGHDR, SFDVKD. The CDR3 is CATKILHYGYTF. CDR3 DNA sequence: TGTGCCACCAAAATTCTTCACTATGGCTACACCTTC.

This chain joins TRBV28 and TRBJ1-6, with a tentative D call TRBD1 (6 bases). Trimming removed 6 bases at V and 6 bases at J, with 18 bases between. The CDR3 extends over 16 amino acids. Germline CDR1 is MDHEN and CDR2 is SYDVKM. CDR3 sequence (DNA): TGTGCCAGCAGCAGACCCCGGGACACCTCTAATTCACCCCTCCACTTT. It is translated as CASSRPRDTSNSPLHF.

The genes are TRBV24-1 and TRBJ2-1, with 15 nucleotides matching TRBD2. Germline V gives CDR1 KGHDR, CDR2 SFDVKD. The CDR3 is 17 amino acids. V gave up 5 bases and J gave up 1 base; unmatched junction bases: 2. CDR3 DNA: TGTGCCACCAGTGGAGGGACTAGCGGGAGGTCCTACAATGAGCAGTTCTTC. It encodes CATSGGTSGRSYNEQFF.

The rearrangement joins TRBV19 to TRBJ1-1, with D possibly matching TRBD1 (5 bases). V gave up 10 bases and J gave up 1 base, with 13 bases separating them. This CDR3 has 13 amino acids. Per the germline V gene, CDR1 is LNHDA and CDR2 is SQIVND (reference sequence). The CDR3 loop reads CATSQTANTEAFF. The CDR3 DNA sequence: TGTGCCACCAGCCAGACAGCGAACACTGAAGCTTTCTTT. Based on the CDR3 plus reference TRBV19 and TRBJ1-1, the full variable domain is DGGITQSPKYLFRKEGQNVTLSCEQNLNHDAMYWYRQDPGQGLRLIYYSQIVNDFQKGDIAEGYSVSREKKESFPLTVTSAQKNPTAFYLCATSQTANTEAFFGQGTRLTVV.

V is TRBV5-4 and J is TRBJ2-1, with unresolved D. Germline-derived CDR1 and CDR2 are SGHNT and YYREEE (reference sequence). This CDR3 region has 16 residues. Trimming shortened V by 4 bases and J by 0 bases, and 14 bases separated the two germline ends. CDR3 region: CASSPRDMLSYNEQFF. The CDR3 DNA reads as TGTGCCAGCAGCCCGAGAGACATGCTCTCCTACAATGAGCAGTTCTTC.

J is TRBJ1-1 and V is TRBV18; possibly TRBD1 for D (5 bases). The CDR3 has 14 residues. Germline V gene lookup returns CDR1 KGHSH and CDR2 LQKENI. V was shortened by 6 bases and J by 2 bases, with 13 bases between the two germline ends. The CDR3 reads CASSADSHNTEAFF. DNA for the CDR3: TGTGCCAGCTCGGCTGACAGTCATAACACTGAAGCTTTCTTT. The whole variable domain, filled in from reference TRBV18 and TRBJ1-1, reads NAGVMQNPRHLVRRRGQEARLRCSPMKGHSHVYWYRQLPEEGLKFMVYLQKENIIDESGMPKERFSAEFPKEGPSILRIQQVVRGDSAAYFCASSADSHNTEAFFGQGTRLTVV.

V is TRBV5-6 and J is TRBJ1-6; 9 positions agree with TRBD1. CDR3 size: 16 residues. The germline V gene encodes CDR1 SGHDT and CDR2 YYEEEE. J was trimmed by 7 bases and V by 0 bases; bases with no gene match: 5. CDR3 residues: CASSLAPGQGNSPLHF. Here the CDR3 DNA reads TGTGCCAGCAGCTTGGCCCCGGGACAGGGAAATTCACCCCTCCACTTT. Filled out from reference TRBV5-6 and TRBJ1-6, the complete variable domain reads DAGVTQSPTHLIKTRGQQVTLRCSPKSGHDTVSWYQQALGQGPQFIFQYYEEEERQRGNFPDRFSGHQFPNYSSELNVNALLLGDSALYLCASSLAPGQGNSPLHFGNGTRLTVT.

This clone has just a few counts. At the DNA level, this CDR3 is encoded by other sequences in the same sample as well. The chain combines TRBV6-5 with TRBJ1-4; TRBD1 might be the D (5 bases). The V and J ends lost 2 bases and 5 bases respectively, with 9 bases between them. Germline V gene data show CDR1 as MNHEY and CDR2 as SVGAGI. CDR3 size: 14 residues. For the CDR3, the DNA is TGTGCCAGCAGTTACAGGGGAGGAAATGAAAAACTGTTTTTT. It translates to CASSYRGGNEKLFF.

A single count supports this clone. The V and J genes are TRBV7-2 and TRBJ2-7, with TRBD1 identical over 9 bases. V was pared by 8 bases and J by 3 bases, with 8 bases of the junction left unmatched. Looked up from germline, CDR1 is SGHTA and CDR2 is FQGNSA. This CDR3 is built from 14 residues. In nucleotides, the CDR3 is TGTGCCAGCGGGACAACAGGGGGCAACTACGAGCAGTACTTC. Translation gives CASGTTGGNYEQYF. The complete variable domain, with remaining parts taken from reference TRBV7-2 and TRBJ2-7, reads GAGVSQSPSNKVTEKGKDVELRCDPISGHTALYWYRQSLGQGLEFLIYFQGNSAPDKSGLPSDRFSAERTGGSVSTLTIQRTQQEDSAVYLCASGTTGGNYEQYFGPGTRLTVT.

The CDR3: CASSPSRGLAGELFF. CDR3 bases: TGCGCCAGCAGCCCCAGTAGGGGGCTGGCCGGGGAGCTGTTTTTT. J is TRBJ2-2 and V is TRBV5-1, with TRBD1 identical over 7 bases. Losses at the gene ends were 4 bases for V and 6 bases for J; bases not matched to a gene: 9. CDR1 and CDR2 from the germline V gene are SGHRS and YFSETQ. The CDR3 covers 15 residues.

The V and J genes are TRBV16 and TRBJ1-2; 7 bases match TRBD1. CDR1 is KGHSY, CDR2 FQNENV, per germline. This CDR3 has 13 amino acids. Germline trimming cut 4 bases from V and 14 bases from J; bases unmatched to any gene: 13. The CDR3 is CASSLIEQGLRTF. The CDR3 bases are TGTGCCAGCAGCCTGATTGAACAGGGGCTTAGGACCTTC.

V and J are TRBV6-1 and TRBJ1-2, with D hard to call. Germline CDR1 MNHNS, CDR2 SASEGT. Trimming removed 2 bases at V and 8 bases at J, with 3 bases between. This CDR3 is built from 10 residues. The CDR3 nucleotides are TGTGCCAGCAGTGAACGGGGCTACACCTTC. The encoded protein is CASSERGYTF.

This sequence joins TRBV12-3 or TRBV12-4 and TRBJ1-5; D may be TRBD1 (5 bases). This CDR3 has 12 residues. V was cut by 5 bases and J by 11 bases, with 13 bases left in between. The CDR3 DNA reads TGTGCCAGCAGTCCTCCCGGGGGGACCCAGCATTTT. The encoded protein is CASSPPGGTQHF.

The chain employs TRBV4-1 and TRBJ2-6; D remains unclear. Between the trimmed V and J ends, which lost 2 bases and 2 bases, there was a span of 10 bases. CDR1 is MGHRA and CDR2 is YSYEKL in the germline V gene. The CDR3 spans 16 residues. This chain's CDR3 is CASSQRQVTGANVLTF. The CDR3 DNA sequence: TGCGCCAGCAGCCAACGGCAGGTAACTGGGGCCAACGTCCTGACTTTC.

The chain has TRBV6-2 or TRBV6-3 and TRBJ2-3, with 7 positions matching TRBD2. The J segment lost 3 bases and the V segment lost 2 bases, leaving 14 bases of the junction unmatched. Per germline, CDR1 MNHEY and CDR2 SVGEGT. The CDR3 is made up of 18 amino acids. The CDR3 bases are TGTGCCAGCAGTTACCCCGCCGATCGCGGGAGAAGGACAGATACGCAGTATTTT. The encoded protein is CASSYPADRGRRTDTQYF.

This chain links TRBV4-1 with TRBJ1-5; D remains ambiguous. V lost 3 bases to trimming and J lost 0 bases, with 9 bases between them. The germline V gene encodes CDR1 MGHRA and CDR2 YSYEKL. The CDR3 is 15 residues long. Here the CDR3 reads CASSQGVLSNQPQHF. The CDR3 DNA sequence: TGCGCCAGCAGCCAGGGAGTCCTTAGCAATCAGCCCCAGCATTTT.